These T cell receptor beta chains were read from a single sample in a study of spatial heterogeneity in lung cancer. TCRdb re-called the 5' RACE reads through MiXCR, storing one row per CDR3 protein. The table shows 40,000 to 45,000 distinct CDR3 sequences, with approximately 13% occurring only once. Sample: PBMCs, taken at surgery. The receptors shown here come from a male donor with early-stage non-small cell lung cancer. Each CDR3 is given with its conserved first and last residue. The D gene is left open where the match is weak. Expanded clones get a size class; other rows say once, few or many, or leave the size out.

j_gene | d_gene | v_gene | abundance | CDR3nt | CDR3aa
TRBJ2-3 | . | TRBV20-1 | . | TGCAGTGCTAGAGATCGGGGGCCAGATACGCAGTATTTT | CSARDRGPDTQYF
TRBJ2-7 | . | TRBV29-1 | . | TGCAGCGTTGTCGGCAGGGAAAACGCCCTCTACGAGCAGTACTTC | CSVVGRENALYEQYF
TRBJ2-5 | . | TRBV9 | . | TGTGCCAGCAGCCCCAATTGGCCAAAAGGGGAGACCCAGTACTTC | CASSPNWPKGETQYF
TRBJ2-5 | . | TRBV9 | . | TGTGCCAGCAGCGCGGGAATCCGAAGCAACCAAGAGACCCAGTACTTC | CASSAGIRSNQETQYF
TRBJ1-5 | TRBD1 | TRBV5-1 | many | TGCGCCAGCAGCTCAGGGGGCTGGGATCAGCCCCAGCATTTT | CASSSGGWDQPQHF
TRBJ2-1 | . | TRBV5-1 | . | TGCGCCAGCAGCTTCGCTAGCGGTTTTTGGGGGCAGGACAATGAGCAGTTCTTC | CASSFASGFWGQDNEQFF
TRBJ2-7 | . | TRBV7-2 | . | TGTGCCAGCAGCTTAGGTTGGGGGACCTACGAGCAGTACTTC | CASSLGWGTYEQYF
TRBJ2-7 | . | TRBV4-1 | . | TGCGCCAGCAGCCCGATCCGACCCCAAAGCTCCTACGAGCAGTACTTC | CASSPIRPQSSYEQYF
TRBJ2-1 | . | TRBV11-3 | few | TGTGCCAGCAGCTTAAGGGACGGGACCTACAATGAGCAGTTCTTC | CASSLRDGTYNEQFF
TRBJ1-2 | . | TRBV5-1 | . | TGCGCCAGCAGACAGGAGACAGGCGCGGACTATGGCTACACCTTC | CASRQETGADYGYTF
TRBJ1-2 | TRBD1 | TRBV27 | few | TGTGCCAGCAGTCTAAGGGACAGGGGGCCGGGCTATGGCTACACCTTC | CASSLRDRGPGYGYTF
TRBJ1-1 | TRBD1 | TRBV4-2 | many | TGTGCCAGCAGCCAAGGAAGGGGGCTGGCTGAAGCTTTCTTT | CASSQGRGLAEAFF
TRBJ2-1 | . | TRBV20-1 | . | TGCAGTGCTAGATCCCTTGGGGGGGCCTTTAATGAGCAGTTCTTC | CSARSLGGAFNEQFF
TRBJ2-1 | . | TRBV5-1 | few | TGCGCCAGCAGCCTGGGGGCTGTTGGATACAATGAGCAGTTCTTC | CASSLGAVGYNEQFF
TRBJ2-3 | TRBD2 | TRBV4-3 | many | TGCGCCAGCAGCCAGGGACTAGCCCCAGATACGCAGTATTTT | CASSQGLAPDTQYF
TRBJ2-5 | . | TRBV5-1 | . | TGCGCCAGCAGCTTCTCGGGAGTATTCGAGACCCAGTACTTC | CASSFSGVFETQYF
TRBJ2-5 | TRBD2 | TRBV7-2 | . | TGTGCCAGCAGCTTAGCCGCTAGCGGGGTATCGTACTTC | CASSLAASGVSYF
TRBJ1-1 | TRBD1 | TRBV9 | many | TGTGCCAGCAGCGCTCAGGGGGCTTTAGTGAACACTGAAGCTTTCTTT | CASSAQGALVNTEAFF
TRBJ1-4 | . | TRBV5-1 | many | TGCGCCAGCAGGGACAGAACCTCAACTAATGAAAAACTGTTTTTT | CASRDRTSTNEKLFF
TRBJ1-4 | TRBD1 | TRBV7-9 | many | TGTGCCAGCAGCTTCGACAGGGGGAATGAAAAACTGTTTTTT | CASSFDRGNEKLFF
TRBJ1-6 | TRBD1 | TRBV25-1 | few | TGTGCCAGCAGTTCTCGGACAGGACATAATTCACCCCTCCACTTT | CASSSRTGHNSPLHF
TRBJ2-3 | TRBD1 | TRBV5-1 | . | TGCGCCAGCAGCGTTGACAGGGGGACAGATACGCAGTATTTT | CASSVDRGTDTQYF
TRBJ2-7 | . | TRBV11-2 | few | TGTGCCAGCAGCTTAGTCAGGGGACCAAGCTACGAGCAGTACTTC | CASSLVRGPSYEQYF
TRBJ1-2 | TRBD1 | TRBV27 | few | TGTGCCAGCAGCCGAAGCGCCACGGGACAGGGGGTTGAGGGCTACACCTTC | CASSRSATGQGVEGYTF
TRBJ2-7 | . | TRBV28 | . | TGTGCCAGCATCAGCTCCTACGAGCAGTACTTC | CASISSYEQYF
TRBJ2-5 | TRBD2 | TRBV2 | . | TGTGCCAGCAGTGCTCTAGCGGGGGTAGGAGAGACCCAGTACTTC | CASSALAGVGETQYF